These T cell receptor beta chains were read from a single sample in a study of blood T cell repertoires in COVID-19. Sequenced by immunoSEQ multiplex PCR; TCRdb stores in-frame clones only, minus some. Of about 220,000 clones listed, 75% to 90% are singletons. Sequenced sample: peripheral blood. The receptors were sampled from a woman aged 25-40 years who had recovered from COVID-19. CDR3s include the opening cysteine and the closing phenylalanine or tryptophan. Fields, in order: D gene, J gene, CDR3 length, V gene, clone size, CDR3 DNA, CDR3 protein. The D gene is left open where the match is weak. For some rows the clone size is stated as once, few or many, or as a class when expanded; others skip it.

TRBD2 TRBJ2-1 17 TRBV15 NA TGTGCCACCAGCAGAGATAGCAGCGGGGGGACCTACAATGAGCAGTTCTTC CATSRDSSGGTYNEQFF
NA TRBJ2-3 14 TRBV2 NA TGTGCCAGCAGTGAATGGCGGGGAACAGATACGCAGTATTTT CASSEWRGTDTQYF
TRBD1 TRBJ2-7 15 TRBV27 few TGTGCCAGCAGTTTATTTGGGACAGGGGGCTACGAGCAGTACTTC CASSLFGTGGYEQYF
NA TRBJ1-2 15 TRBV18 NA TGTGCCAGCTCACCCCCCACCACAGCATCCTATGGCTACACCTTC CASSPPTTASYGYTF
NA TRBJ2-5 15 TRBV9 NA TGTGCCAGCAGCGTAGGCGGACAGTACCAAGAGACCCAGTACTTC CASSVGGQYQETQYF
NA TRBJ2-3 17 TRBV18 NA TGTGCCAGCTCACCACCGGGGCGCGGGACAGACACAGATACGCAGTATTTT CASSPPGRGTDTDTQYF
NA TRBJ1-1 15 TRBV3-1/TRBV3-2 NA TGTGCCAGCAGCCAATCGTTGACAGAGAACACTGAAGCTTTCTTT CASSQSLTENTEAFF
NA TRBJ1-1 14 TRBV6-6 NA TGTGCCAGCAGTTACGGCGGGCTAGGGCTGGAAGCTTTCTTT CASSYGGLGLEAFF
TRBD2 TRBJ2-7 15 TRBV5-4 NA TGTGCCAGCAGCGTCAGCGGGGCCAGGTCCTACGAGCAGTACTTC CASSVSGARSYEQYF
TRBD1 TRBJ1-5 15 TRBV5-1 NA TGCGCCAGCAGCTTGACAGGGGTGGGCAATCAGCCCCAGCATTTT CASSLTGVGNQPQHF
TRBD1 TRBJ1-2 12 TRBV29-1 once TGCAGCGTTGGAGGGACAGGGTATGGCTACACCTTC CSVGGTGYGYTF
NA TRBJ1-3 12 TRBV2 NA TGTGCCAGCAGTGACAGGCGAAACACCATATATTTT CASSDRRNTIYF
NA TRBJ2-2 15 TRBV6-5 NA TGTGCCAGCAGTTACACTGCACAGGGCAACGGGGAGCTGTTTTTT CASSYTAQGNGELFF
TRBD1 TRBJ2-7 15 TRBV5-6 NA TGTGCCAGCAGCGGCCGGGACAGGGGGCAAGGCGAGCAGTACTTC CASSGRDRGQGEQYF
TRBD2 TRBJ2-3 16 TRBV11-2 NA TGTGCCAGCAGCCGGCGACTAGCGGGGGGCACAGATACGCAGTATTTT CASSRRLAGGTDTQYF
NA TRBJ2-7 15 TRBV6-1 NA TGTGCCAGCAGTGAAGTAAGGGAGGTTAGCTACGAGCAGTACTTC CASSEVREVSYEQYF
NA TRBJ2-2 14 TRBV24-1 NA TGTGCCACCAAGGGCCCCGGGGATCCCGGGGAGCTGTTTTTT CATKGPGDPGELFF
NA TRBJ2-3 15 TRBV7-8 NA TGTGCCAGCAGCCAGGTAGGCAGGGGCCCAGATACGCAGTATTTT CASSQVGRGPDTQYF
NA TRBJ2-3 14 TRBV7-9 NA TGTGCCAGCAGCTCCCCCGGGGAGGCAGATACGCAGTATTTT CASSSPGEADTQYF
NA TRBJ2-1 13 TRBV2 NA TGTGCCAGCAGTGAAGACGAGTCCTATAAGCAGTTCTTC CASSEDESYKQFF
TRBD1 TRBJ1-5 15 TRBV5-1 NA TGCGCCAGCAGCTTACGGACAGGGCCGAATCAGCCCCAGCATTTT CASSLRTGPNQPQHF
TRBD1 TRBJ1-6 15 TRBV6-6 NA TGTGCCAGCAGTTTCCGGGACAGGGATAGTTCACCCCTCCACTTT CASSFRDRDSSPLHF
TRBD1 TRBJ2-3 15 TRBV5-1 NA TGCGCCAGCAGCAGACAGGGTAGGGACACAGATACGCAGTATTTT CASSRQGRDTDTQYF
TRBD1 TRBJ1-3 16 TRBV6-5 NA TGTGCCAGCAGTTACGCGCGGACAGGGGCTGGAAACACCATATATTTT CASSYARTGAGNTIYF